Each of the 3 T cell receptor beta chains below was sequenced from the same sample in a study of blood T cell repertoires in COVID-19. TCRdb's table, derived via immunoSEQ multiplex PCR, lists solely in-frame clones and lacks some. Of under 200,000 clones listed, roughly four fifths were seen once; the top ten hold approximately 6.2%. The sequencing sample was made of peripheral blood. All receptors come from a woman in her forties with acute or convalescent COVID-19.

The rearrangement joins TRBV19 to TRBJ1-3; tentative D call: TRBD1 (5 bases). The CDR3 length is 16 residues. CDR1 is LNHDA, CDR2 SQIVND, per germline (reference sequence). Trimming shortened V by 5 bases and J by 3 bases, and 17 bases separated the two germline ends. The CDR3 DNA reads as TGTGCCAGTAGTCCAAACGGGGGTTCGGATGGAAACACCATATATTTT. Translation gives CASSPNGGSDGNTIYF. Supplemented by reference TRBV19 and TRBJ1-3, the full variable domain reads DGGITQSPKYLFRKEGQNVTLSCEQNLNHDAMYWYRQDPGQGLRLIYYSQIVNDFQKGDIAEGYSVSREKKESFPLTVTSAQKNPTAFYLCASSPNGGSDGNTIYFGEGSWLTVV.

V usage is TRBV6-5 and J usage is TRBJ1-2, with D perhaps matching TRBD1 (5 bases). Trimming cost V 0 bases and J 6 bases, with 11 bases left between them. This CDR3 has 14 amino acids. The germline V gene encodes CDR1 MNHEY and CDR2 SVGAGI. CDR3 region: CASSYSEGPNGYTF. In DNA, the CDR3 is TGTGCCAGCAGTTACTCGGAGGGGCCCAATGGCTACACCTTC.

This clone turned up a few times. The J gene is TRBJ1-1, the V gene TRBV21-1. TRBV21-1 is flagged as a pseudogene. The CDR3 has 14 amino acids. The CDR3 sequence is CARRQREANTEAFF. The DNA for the CDR3 is TGTGCCAGGAGACAGCGGGAGGCGAACACTGAAGCTTTCTTT.